This TCR beta chain was profiled in a study of blood T cell repertoires in COVID-19. The CDR3 has 16 residues. Trimming removed 2 bases from V and 0 bases from J, with 11 bases in between. Germline CDR1 is MNHEY and CDR2 is SVGEGT. This clone was recorded once. Assay: immunoSEQ multiplex PCR; the TCRdb copy retains only in-frame clones and omits some. This table holds 75,000 to 100,000 clones, roughly four fifths found once. This chain uses TRBV6-2 or TRBV6-3 with TRBJ2-4; unclear D gene. The TCR sequence derives from a man between 45 and 60 years old with active or convalescent COVID-19. Sequenced input: peripheral blood. The CDR3 region has the DNA TGTGCCAGCAGTTACGTGGTTGCTATAGCCAAAAACATTCAGTACTTC. Translation: CASSYVVAIAKNIQYF.